Each of the 27 T cell receptor beta chains below was sequenced from the same sample in a study of blood T cell repertoires in COVID-19. The table came from immunoSEQ multiplex PCR; TCRdb's copy has only in-frame clones and leaves some out. The sample has tens of thousands of clones, approximately 93% seen once. The sample consisted of peripheral blood. The receptors come from a man aged 70-80 years with active COVID-19.

The count of this clone is one. The gene calls are TRBV2 and TRBJ2-5; TRBD2 aligns across 7 bases. Germline trimming cut 2 bases from V and 2 bases from J; bases unmatched to any gene: 2. The CDR3 is made up of 14 amino acids. Germline V CDR1 and CDR2: SNHLY, FYNNEI. The DNA for the CDR3 is TGTGCCAGCAGTGAACAGGGAGGGCAAGAGACCCAGTACTTC. Translated, it gives CASSEQGGQETQYF.

The genes are TRBV6-1 and TRBJ2-1; 8 positions match TRBD2. The CDR3 is 17 amino acids. V was pared by 2 bases and J by 4 bases, with 10 bases of the junction left unmatched. Germline V CDR1 and CDR2: MNHNS, SASEGT. The CDR3 is CASSEQSAGGLYNEQFF. CDR3 sequence (DNA): TGTGCCAGCAGTGAACAGTCTGCGGGGGGACTATACAATGAGCAGTTCTTC.

The chain links TRBV3-1 (or the pseudogene TRBV3-2) to TRBJ2-5, with 7 bases fitting TRBD2. V gave up 2 bases and J gave up 1 base; unmatched junction bases: 4. The CDR3 extends over 15 amino acids. CDR1 is LGHDT and CDR2 is YNNKEL in the germline V gene (reference sequence). CDR3 amino acids: CASSQWGGFQETQYF. The CDR3 region has the DNA TGTGCCAGCAGCCAATGGGGGGGTTTCCAAGAGACCCAGTACTTC.

The V gene is TRBV10-3, the J gene TRBJ2-1; 11 bases are a match to TRBD2. Germline V lookup: CDR1 ENHRY, CDR2 SYGVKD. This CDR3 has 15 amino acids. Unmatched junction bases numbered 4, after V lost 3 bases and J lost 6 bases. The CDR3 coding sequence is TGTGCCATCAGTGAACTAGCGGGGGAAGGCAATGAGCAGTTCTTC. Residues: CAISELAGEGNEQFF.

This sequence joins TRBV10-3 and TRBJ2-1; 8 bases are shared with TRBD2. CDR1 ENHRY and CDR2 SYGVKD come from the germline V gene. Unmatched junction bases numbered 4, after V lost 8 bases and J lost 4 bases. This CDR3 is built from 13 residues. The DNA for the CDR3 is TGTGCCATCTCACGGGGGGGGTACAATGAGCAGTTCTTC. Its translation is CAISRGGYNEQFF.

The chain uses TRBV15 and TRBJ2-5; 11 bases map to TRBD2. Germline V lookup: CDR1 LNHNV, CDR2 YYDKDF (reference sequence). V trimming: 5 bases; J trimming: 4 bases; junction bases outside the gene matches: 6. The CDR3 is made up of 15 amino acids. In nucleotides, the CDR3 is TGTGCCACCAGCGATAGCGGGGGGGCCGCAGAGACCCAGTACTTC. Translated: CATSDSGGAAETQYF.

V usage is TRBV10-3 and J usage is TRBJ1-2; 7 positions match TRBD1. CDR3 length: 14 amino acids. Germline V gene lookup returns CDR1 ENHRY and CDR2 SYGVKD. V trimming: 6 bases; J trimming: 6 bases; junction bases outside the gene matches: 10. CDR3 DNA sequence: TGTGCCATCAGGACCGGGACAGACCATGATGGCTACACCTTC. This codes for CAIRTGTDHDGYTF.

V and J are TRBV5-1 and TRBJ1-3, with unresolved D. CDR1 SGHRS and CDR2 YFSETQ come from the germline V gene. The CDR3 runs to 15 residues. The V gene lost 4 bases and the J gene lost 0 bases, with 11 bases spanning the gap. CDR3 sequence: CASSTAGNSGNTIYF. CDR3 in DNA: TGCGCCAGCAGCACGGCGGGAAACTCTGGAAACACCATATATTTT. The full variable domain, its missing parts supplied by reference TRBV5-1 and TRBJ1-3, is KAGVTQTPRYLIKTRGQQVTLSCSPISGHRSVSWYQQTPGQGLQFLFEYFSETQRNKGNFPGRFSGRQFSNSRSEMNVSTLELGDSALYLCASSTAGNSGNTIYFGEGSWLTVV.

This clone has a handful of counts. The chain employs TRBV2 and TRBJ1-5; no firm D call. Per germline, CDR1 SNHLY and CDR2 FYNNEI. V was cut by 11 bases and J by 3 bases, with 17 bases left in between. The CDR3 loop spans 14 amino acids. The CDR3 region is CASARMANNQPQHF. The CDR3 DNA sequence: TGTGCCTCAGCGCGGATGGCGAACAATCAGCCCCAGCATTTT.

V is TRBV10-3 and J is TRBJ2-6; the match to TRBD1 covers 10 bases. Per the germline V gene, CDR1 is ENHRY and CDR2 is SYGVKD. CDR3 length: 15 residues. V shed 11 bases and J 1 base; nucleotides not matched to a gene: 5. CDR3 coding DNA: TGTGCCGTCGGGACAGGGGTATCTGGGGCCAACGTCCTGACTTTC. It codes for CAVGTGVSGANVLTF.

This chain connects TRBV5-1 to TRBJ1-2; D possibly corresponds to TRBD1 (5 bases). Germline V gene sequence: CDR1 SGHRS, CDR2 YFSETQ. This CDR3 comprises 13 residues. V lost 4 bases and J 12 bases, leaving 19 bases between the germline ends. The CDR3, as DNA: TGCGCCAGCAGCGTTGAAACAGGCCGCTTTGACACCTTC. Translated: CASSVETGRFDTF.

This clone has just one count. The gene calls are TRBV11-3 and TRBJ2-7, with TRBD2 matching 9 bases. The trim removed 5 bases at V and 4 bases at J, leaving 3 bases unmatched. This CDR3 spans 13 amino acids. The germline V gene has CDR1 SGHNT and CDR2 YENEEA. The CDR3 nucleotides read TGTGCCAGCAGCGGCGGGGGGGCATACGAGCAGTACTTC. It is translated as CASSGGGAYEQYF.

V and J are TRBV3-1 (or the pseudogene TRBV3-2) and TRBJ1-5; no definite D call. CDR3 length: 13 amino acids. Trimming removed 2 bases from V and 2 bases from J, with 4 bases in between. Germline CDR1 LGHDT, CDR2 YNNKEL (reference sequence). Here the CDR3 reads CASSQTGNQPQHF. As DNA, the CDR3 is TGTGCCAGCAGCCAAACAGGCAATCAGCCCCAGCATTTT.

V gene TRBV5-4 combines with J gene TRBJ2-3; 13 bases line up with TRBD2. V trimming: 3 bases; J trimming: 7 bases; junction bases outside the gene matches: 5. CDR3 size: 15 residues. Germline CDR1 is SGHNT and CDR2 is YYREEE (reference sequence). The CDR3 DNA follows: TGTGCCAGCAGCTGGACTAGCGGGGGCTCATATACGCAGTATTTT. Translated, it gives CASSWTSGGSYTQYF.

The chain joins TRBV6-6 to TRBJ2-2, with D maybe TRBD2 (6 bases). Germline V gene sequence: CDR1 MNHNY, CDR2 SVGAGI (reference sequence). V gave up 5 bases and J gave up 6 bases, with 7 bases separating them. The CDR3 covers 12 residues. The CDR3 sequence: CASSPSAGELFF. Here the CDR3 DNA reads TGTGCCAGCAGTCCTAGCGCCGGGGAGCTGTTTTTT.

The V gene is TRBV3-1 (or the pseudogene TRBV3-2), the J gene TRBJ2-1, with 8 bases aligning to TRBD2. The CDR3 totals 14 residues. Looked up from germline, CDR1 is LGHDT and CDR2 is YNNKEL (reference sequence). J lost 4 bases, V lost 6 bases, and 5 bases had no gene match. Here the CDR3 DNA reads TGTGCCAGCAGTCATGCGGGGGGTTACAATGAGCAGTTCTTC. Translating it yields CASSHAGGYNEQFF.

The CDR3 sequence: CASPGSGNTIYF. The CDR3 coding sequence is TGTGCCAGCCCGGGCTCTGGAAACACCATATATTTT. The chain is built from TRBV6-5 and TRBJ1-3; D remains unclear. The CDR3 contains 12 residues. Germline lookup yields CDR1 MNHEY and CDR2 SVGAGI. V dropped 8 bases and J dropped 0 bases, with 5 bases sitting between them.

V is TRBV27 and J is TRBJ2-3, with TRBD1 matching 7 bases. The CDR3 sequence is 13 residues long. Germline values: CDR1 MNHEY, CDR2 SMNVEV (reference sequence). Trimming took 7 bases from V and 5 from J; bases not matched to a gene: 6. The CDR3 DNA follows: TGTGCCAGCACGGAGACAGGGAGAGATACGCAGTATTTT. Protein: CASTETGRDTQYF.

In its sample, this clone was seen once. The genes are TRBV2 and TRBJ2-1; 10 bases agree with TRBD1. Trimming cost V 5 bases and J 3 bases; bases outside gene matches: 1. This CDR3 is 14 amino acids long. The germline V gene has CDR1 SNHLY and CDR2 FYNNEI. The CDR3 region has the DNA TGTGCCAGCAGTAGGACAGGGGGCTACAATGAGCAGTTCTTC. This translates into CASSRTGGYNEQFF.

The genes are TRBV19 and TRBJ2-1, with 10 nucleotides matching TRBD1. The V gene's germline CDR1 is LNHDA and CDR2 SQIVND (reference sequence). Losses at the gene ends were 4 bases for V and 2 bases for J; bases not matched to a gene: 5. The CDR3 covers 16 residues. The CDR3 DNA reads as TGTGCCAGTAGTACCCCGGGACAGGGGACCTACAATGAGCAGTTCTTC. Its translation: CASSTPGQGTYNEQFF. Full variable domain (outside the CDR3, taken from reference TRBV19 and TRBJ2-1): DGGITQSPKYLFRKEGQNVTLSCEQNLNHDAMYWYRQDPGQGLRLIYYSQIVNDFQKGDIAEGYSVSREKKESFPLTVTSAQKNPTAFYLCASSTPGQGTYNEQFFGPGTRLTVL.

CDR3 nucleotides: TGTGCCAGCAGCTCCATCAACGGAGAGACCCAGTACTTC. Protein sequence: CASSSINGETQYF. This rearrangement joins TRBV11-2 to TRBJ2-5, with D hard to call. Trimming cost V 4 bases and J 4 bases, with 10 bases left between them. The CDR3 is 13 amino acids. The germline V gene encodes CDR1 SGHAT and CDR2 FQNNGV.

The chain carries TRBV19 and TRBJ1-2; D gene uncertain. This CDR3 comprises 12 residues. The germline gives CDR1 LNHDA, CDR2 SQIVND (reference sequence). V dropped 4 bases and J dropped 3 bases, with 6 bases sitting between them. The CDR3 loop is CASSNRDYGYTF. In nucleotides, the CDR3 is TGTGCCAGTAGTAACCGGGACTATGGCTACACCTTC.

The V call is TRBV5-1, the J call TRBJ1-4; the D gene is possibly TRBD1 (6 bases). The CDR3 is 15 amino acids. V was trimmed by 4 bases and J by 8 bases, leaving 18 bases between them. Germline-derived CDR1 and CDR2 are SGHRS and YFSETQ. The CDR3 nucleotides read TGCGCCAGCAGCCAGATCACAGGGCCAGGGGAAAAACTGTTTTTT. Protein: CASSQITGPGEKLFF. The entire variable domain, with the rest obtained from reference TRBV5-1 and TRBJ1-4, is as follows: KAGVTQTPRYLIKTRGQQVTLSCSPISGHRSVSWYQQTPGQGLQFLFEYFSETQRNKGNFPGRFSGRQFSNSRSEMNVSTLELGDSALYLCASSQITGPGEKLFFGSGTQLSVL.

J is TRBJ2-7 and V is TRBV18, with a weak D call TRBD2 (5 bases). Germline V gene sequence: CDR1 KGHSH, CDR2 LQKENI. Trimming stripped 5 bases from V and 4 bases from J, with 18 bases between. CDR3 length: 15 residues. The CDR3 DNA follows: TGTGCCAGCTCATCTTGGCAAAATCCGGGGTACGAGCAGTACTTC. Its protein is CASSSWQNPGYEQYF.

The CDR3 nucleotides are TGTGCCAGCAGTAGGGAGTTTTTCGAGCAGTACGTC. Translated, it gives CASSREFFEQYV. The chain couples TRBV6-5 to TRBJ2-7, with D maybe TRBD2 (5 bases). CDR1 MNHEY and CDR2 SVGAGI come from the germline V gene. The CDR3 totals 12 residues. V was shortened by 5 bases and J by 6 bases, with 11 bases between the two germline ends.

This clone was observed once. The CDR3, as DNA: TGTGCCAGCAGCAAATCGGCAGGGGTAGATGCCTATAATTCACCCCTCCACTTT. As protein: CASSKSAGVDAYNSPLHF. This chain links TRBV21-1 with TRBJ1-6; the listed D gene, TRBD1, was not tested against the DNA. TRBV21-1 is classified as a pseudogene. The CDR3 consists of 18 residues.

The V and J genes are TRBV4-1 and TRBJ1-4, with D hard to call. V lost 0 bases and J lost 5, with 13 bases in between. Germline CDR1 reads MGHRA; CDR2 reads YSYEKL. This CDR3 has 16 residues. CDR3 residues: CASSQDQRLKNEKLFF. The DNA of the CDR3 is TGCGCCAGCAGCCAAGATCAGAGACTGAAGAATGAAAAACTGTTTTTT.